This is a list of T cell receptor beta chains from one sample in a study of liver allograft versus peripheral blood T cells. MiXCR was run by TCRdb on the reads, yielding one entry per CDR3 protein. Of about 14,000 distinct CDR3 sequences in the sample, 20% are singletons; the top ten hold roughly 5.8%. The receptors were gathered from a human patient who had a liver transplant. Some T cells may be provided by the graft donor. Both conserved end residues are trimmed from each CDR3. Fields, in order: V gene, J gene, CDR3 protein.

V gene: TRBV20-1; J gene: TRBJ1-6; CDR3 protein: SARPSLTGGDSPLH
V gene: TRBV20-1; J gene: TRBJ2-2; CDR3 protein: SARGGLGAAGELF
V gene: TRBV6-2/TRBV6-3; J gene: TRBJ1-2; CDR3 protein: ASRTSGVSYGYT
V gene: TRBV10-2; J gene: TRBJ1-2; CDR3 protein: ASSANYGYT
V gene: TRBV6-6; J gene: TRBJ2-7; CDR3 protein: ASSYGVESPGEQY
V gene: TRBV18; J gene: TRBJ1-2; CDR3 protein: ASSPPNRVLGYT
V gene: TRBV30; J gene: TRBJ2-2; CDR3 protein: AWSVQGDGTGELF
V gene: TRBV5-5; J gene: TRBJ2-7; CDR3 protein: ASSLGRVGGEQY
V gene: TRBV20-1; J gene: TRBJ1-1; CDR3 protein: SARAVNTEAF
V gene: TRBV7-2; J gene: TRBJ1-1; CDR3 protein: ASSLVSTGGMNTEAF
V gene: TRBV18; J gene: TRBJ2-1; CDR3 protein: ASSLRELTSYNEQF
V gene: TRBV6-1; J gene: TRBJ2-7; CDR3 protein: ASGGRGDYEQY
V gene: TRBV6-1; J gene: TRBJ1-1; CDR3 protein: ASRVQAPGNTEAF
V gene: TRBV19; J gene: TRBJ1-1; CDR3 protein: ASSHRGQGAEAF
V gene: TRBV19; J gene: TRBJ1-3; CDR3 protein: ASSPDRAFSGNTIY
V gene: TRBV18; J gene: TRBJ2-5; CDR3 protein: ASEPQTQY
V gene: TRBV6-1; J gene: TRBJ2-7; CDR3 protein: ASSEYPYEQY
V gene: TRBV11-1; J gene: TRBJ1-4; CDR3 protein: ASGHRDEKLF
V gene: TRBV5-4; J gene: TRBJ1-2; CDR3 protein: ASSLAGNFYGYT
V gene: TRBV18; J gene: TRBJ2-2; CDR3 protein: ASSPGQGNTGELF
V gene: TRBV7-2; J gene: TRBJ1-2; CDR3 protein: ASSSGQGESGYT
V gene: TRBV18; J gene: TRBJ1-1; CDR3 protein: ASSPTEGVTEAF
V gene: TRBV6-6; J gene: TRBJ1-5; CDR3 protein: ASSYDGGRTEQPQH
V gene: TRBV6-1; J gene: TRBJ2-7; CDR3 protein: ASVPGQSYEQY